Listed below are T cell receptor beta chains from one sample, sequenced in a study of shared clonotypes between healthy human individuals. Clones were sequenced by immunoSEQ multiplex PCR, and TCRdb holds only the in-frame ones, with some missing. Altogether 2 million to 2.5 million clones are present, over 85% being singletons, with the ten largest covering roughly 0.39%. Sequencing was carried out using naive CD4+ T cells from PBMCs. The receptors originated from a man younger than 35 in good health. Some clones in this sample may be carry-over from other donors' samples. CDR3s include the opening cysteine and the closing phenylalanine or tryptophan. Fields, in order: CDR3 protein, CDR3 DNA, D gene, clone size, V gene, J gene. A D gene is named only where the DNA matches it firmly. Clone size is stated in some rows and not others, as once, few, many or a class when expanded.

CDR3: CASSSGLETDTQYF
DNA: TGTGCCAGCAGCTCGGGACTAGAGACAGATACGCAGTATTTT
D: TRBD2
size: .
V: TRBV2
J: TRBJ2-3

CDR3: CASSHSALTSGQETQYF
DNA: TGTGCCAGCAGCCACTCGGCCCTGACTAGCGGACAAGAGACCCAGTACTTC
D: TRBD2
size: .
V: TRBV14
J: TRBJ2-5

CDR3: CASSRTRKDTSSYNSPLHF
DNA: TGTGCCAGCAGCCGAACCCGCAAGGACACCAGCTCCTATAATTCACCCCTCCACTTT
D: .
size: .
V: TRBV7-9
J: TRBJ1-6

CDR3: CASSEGWGSAETQYF
DNA: TGTGCCAGCAGTGAAGGTTGGGGCAGCGCGGAGACCCAGTACTTC
D: .
size: .
V: TRBV6-1
J: TRBJ2-5

CDR3: CASRFGGNQPQHF
DNA: TGTGCCAGCCGGTTCGGGGGCAATCAGCCCCAGCATTTT
D: .
size: .
V: TRBV28
J: TRBJ1-5

CDR3: CASSVTTFQGRDTIYF
DNA: TGTGCCAGCAGCGTCACCACGTTTCAGGGAAGGGACACCATATATTTT
D: .
size: .
V: TRBV9
J: TRBJ1-3

CDR3: CASRPRQGVETQYF
DNA: TGTGCCAGCAGGCCCAGACAGGGCGTAGAGACCCAGTACTTC
D: TRBD1
size: .
V: TRBV6-1
J: TRBJ2-5

CDR3: CASSLVPTAYEQYF
DNA: TGCGCCAGCAGCTTGGTACCCACCGCCTACGAGCAGTACTTC
D: .
size: .
V: TRBV5-1
J: TRBJ2-7

CDR3: CASSVIRTSGSYEQFF
DNA: TGTGCCAGCAGTGTCATCAGGACTAGCGGGAGTTATGAGCAGTTCTTC
D: TRBD2
size: .
V: TRBV27
J: TRBJ2-1

CDR3: CASSIVGPAGASSYNEQFF
DNA: TGTGCCAGTAGTATTGTCGGTCCAGCGGGAGCGTCTTCCTACAATGAGCAGTTCTTC
D: TRBD2
size: once
V: TRBV19
J: TRBJ2-1

CDR3: CASSQLRNTEAFF
DNA: TGTGCCAGCAGCCAATTAAGGAACACTGAAGCTTTCTTT
D: .
size: once
V: TRBV14
J: TRBJ1-1

CDR3: CASSQGGRGRGEQYF
DNA: TGCGCCAGCAGCCAAGGAGGACGGGGCCGGGGCGAGCAGTACTTC
D: .
size: .
V: TRBV4-1
J: TRBJ2-7

CDR3: CASSQGVTSGILEQYF
DNA: TGCGCCAGCAGCCAAGGAGTGACTAGCGGGATTCTCGAGCAGTACTTC
D: TRBD2
size: .
V: TRBV4-1
J: TRBJ2-7

CDR3: CASSPWLNEKLFF
DNA: TGTGCCAGCAGTCCCTGGCTAAATGAAAAACTGTTTTTT
D: .
size: .
V: TRBV28
J: TRBJ1-4

CDR3: CASSPGNRQGNSPLHF
DNA: TGTGCCAGCAGCCCTGGGAACAGGCAAGGGAATTCACCCCTCCACTTT
D: .
size: .
V: TRBV7-2
J: TRBJ1-6

CDR3: CSVEGRGLNYGYTF
DNA: TGCAGCGTTGAGGGGAGGGGCCTTAACTATGGCTACACCTTC
D: .
size: .
V: TRBV29-1
J: TRBJ1-2

CDR3: CASIRGWGNQPQHF
DNA: TGTGCCAGCATCAGGGGGTGGGGCAATCAGCCCCAGCATTTT
D: TRBD1
size: .
V: TRBV28
J: TRBJ1-5

CDR3: CASSWGRYTEAFF
DNA: TGTGCCAGCAGTTGGGGGAGGTACACTGAAGCTTTCTTT
D: .
size: .
V: TRBV28
J: TRBJ1-1

CDR3: CASSLEASGKYQETQYF
DNA: TGTGCCAGCAGCTTGGAGGCTAGCGGGAAGTACCAAGAGACCCAGTACTTC
D: TRBD2
size: .
V: TRBV5-6
J: TRBJ2-5

CDR3: CSVEMNNEKLFF
DNA: TGCAGCGTTGAGATGAATAATGAAAAACTGTTTTTT
D: .
size: .
V: TRBV29-1
J: TRBJ1-4

CDR3: CAWSHGGSTDTQYF
DNA: TGTGCCTGGAGTCATGGAGGGAGCACAGATACGCAGTATTTT
D: .
size: .
V: TRBV30
J: TRBJ2-3

CDR3: CASSELQGGGELFF
DNA: TGCGCCAGCAGTGAGCTCCAGGGTGGAGGGGAGCTGTTTTTT
D: .
size: .
V: TRBV10-1
J: TRBJ2-2

CDR3: CASSPGQVNEKLFF
DNA: TGCGCCAGCAGCCCGGGACAGGTTAATGAAAAACTGTTTTTT
D: TRBD1
size: .
V: TRBV5-1
J: TRBJ1-4

CDR3: CASLRQGGGNEQFF
DNA: TGTGCCAGCCTGAGACAGGGAGGGGGCAATGAGCAGTTCTTC
D: .
size: .
V: TRBV6-1
J: TRBJ2-1

CDR3: CASSLDREPYEQYF
DNA: TGTGCCAGCAGCTTAGACAGGGAACCCTACGAGCAGTACTTC
D: .
size: .
V: TRBV13
J: TRBJ2-7

CDR3: CASSPGASGYNEQFF
DNA: TGTGCCAGCAGCCCAGGGGCTAGCGGCTACAATGAGCAGTTCTTC
D: .
size: .
V: TRBV7-7
J: TRBJ2-1

CDR3: CASSLRTGGSGGNTIYF
DNA: TGTGCCAGCAGTTTACGGACAGGGGGTTCGGGAGGAAACACCATATATTTT
D: TRBD1
size: .
V: TRBV28
J: TRBJ1-3

CDR3: CASSPPPRDRFFF
DNA: TGTGCCAGCTCACCACCGCCTCGGGACAGGTTCTTCTTC
D: TRBD1
size: .
V: TRBV18
J: TRBJ2-1

CDR3: CASSQSYHGGRSYEQYF
DNA: TGCGCCAGCAGTCAATCGTATCACGGGGGGCGCTCCTACGAGCAGTACTTC
D: .
size: .
V: TRBV23-1
J: TRBJ2-7

CDR3: CASSPSGTASGANVLTF
DNA: TGCGCCAGCAGCCCATCCGGGACAGCCTCTGGGGCCAACGTCCTGACTTTC
D: TRBD1
size: .
V: TRBV5-1
J: TRBJ2-6

CDR3: CASNLIKGQGRGRNYGYTF
DNA: TGTGCCAGCAATTTAATAAAGGGACAGGGGAGGGGAAGGAACTATGGCTACACCTTC
D: TRBD1
size: once
V: TRBV28
J: TRBJ1-2

CDR3: CASSSAGTSIDEQFF
DNA: TGTGCCAGCAGTTCTGCCGGGACTAGCATCGATGAGCAGTTCTTC
D: TRBD2
size: .
V: TRBV28
J: TRBJ2-1

CDR3: CASSLELAGNTGELFF
DNA: TGTGCCAGCAGCTTAGAACTAGCGGGTAACACCGGGGAGCTGTTTTTT
D: TRBD2
size: once
V: TRBV11-1
J: TRBJ2-2

CDR3: CASSPLSGQGGEKLFF
DNA: TGTGCCAGCTCACCACTTTCAGGACAGGGGGGTGAAAAACTGTTTTTT
D: TRBD1
size: many
V: TRBV18
J: TRBJ1-4

CDR3: CASSQYHVWRVQQETQYF
DNA: TGTGCCAGCAGCCAGTATCACGTTTGGCGGGTACAGCAAGAGACCCAGTACTTC
D: .
size: .
V: TRBV14
J: TRBJ2-5

CDR3: CAISETRNTEAFF
DNA: TGTGCCATCAGTGAGACAAGGAACACTGAAGCTTTCTTT
D: .
size: .
V: TRBV10-3
J: TRBJ1-1

CDR3: CASSLPSPDGEAFF
DNA: TGTGCCAGCAGCTTGCCGAGCCCGGACGGGGAAGCTTTCTTT
D: .
size: .
V: TRBV5-4
J: TRBJ1-1

CDR3: CSGGGNYGYTF
DNA: TGCAGCGGAGGGGGGAACTATGGCTACACCTTC
D: .
size: .
V: TRBV29-1
J: TRBJ1-2

CDR3: CASSLDSGRRFVPLHF
DNA: TGTGCCAGCAGCTTAGATTCAGGCCGACGTTTTGTACCCCTCCACTTT
D: .
size: .
V: TRBV11-2
J: TRBJ1-6

CDR3: CASSHGTGDSYEQYF
DNA: TGCGCCAGCAGCCACGGGACAGGGGATAGCTACGAGCAGTACTTC
D: TRBD1
size: .
V: TRBV5-1
J: TRBJ2-7

CDR3: CASSFGGTSTDTQYF
DNA: TGTGCCAGCAGCTTTGGGGGGACGAGCACAGATACGCAGTATTTT
D: .
size: .
V: TRBV7-9
J: TRBJ2-3

CDR3: CASSLGQETQYF
DNA: TGCGCCAGCAGCTTGGGACAAGAGACCCAGTACTTC
D: .
size: few
V: TRBV5-1
J: TRBJ2-5

CDR3: CASSPLSLAGEREQYF
DNA: TGTGCCAGCAGTCCCCTATCACTAGCGGGAGAGCGCGAGCAGTACTTC
D: TRBD2
size: .
V: TRBV27
J: TRBJ2-7